This T cell receptor (beta chain) was obtained from a study of blood T cell repertoires in COVID-19. About the research overall: Both acute and convalescent COVID-19 samples were obtained from the United States, Italy and Spain. Sample material is recorded as cDNA or gDNA derived from T cells, B-cell-depleted T cells, or PBMCs.

Original methodology: Counts of nucleated cells, estimated from reference gene primer amplification, were obtained. The method was immunoSEQ multiplex PCR; TCRdb's version includes in-frame clones alone and lacks a portion of them. That table is the source of V, J and clone size, and D and trimming were worked out from the DNA. The sample has around 80,000 clones; over 75% are singletons. The V gene end was trimmed by 3 bases and the J gene end by 5 bases; junction bases not matched to a gene: 6. The CDR3 contains 16 residues. The V gene's germline CDR1 is SNHLY and CDR2 FYNNEI. This receptor was obtained from a human donor in a cohort sampled during active COVID-19. The material sequenced was peripheral blood. J is TRBJ2-1 and V is TRBV2, with TRBD2 matching 11 bases. CDR3 protein: CASSEETSGTNNEQFF. The CDR3 bases are TGTGCCAGCAGTGAGGAGACTAGCGGGACGAACAATGAGCAGTTCTTC.